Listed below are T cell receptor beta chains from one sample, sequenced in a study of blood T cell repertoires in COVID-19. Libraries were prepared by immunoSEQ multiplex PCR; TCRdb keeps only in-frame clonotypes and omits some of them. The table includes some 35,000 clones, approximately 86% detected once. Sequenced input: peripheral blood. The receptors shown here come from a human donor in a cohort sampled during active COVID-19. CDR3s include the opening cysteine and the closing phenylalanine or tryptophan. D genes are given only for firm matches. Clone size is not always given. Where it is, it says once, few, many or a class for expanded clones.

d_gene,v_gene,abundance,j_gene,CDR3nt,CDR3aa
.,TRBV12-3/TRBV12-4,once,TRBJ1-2,TGTGCCAGCAGTTTGGCAGGGAAGTATGGCTACACCTTC,CASSLAGKYGYTF
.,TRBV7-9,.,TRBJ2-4,TGTGCCAGCAGCTTATCTAGCCCTCCCAAAAACATTCAGTACTTC,CASSLSSPPKNIQYF
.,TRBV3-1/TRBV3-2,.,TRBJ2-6,TGTGCCAGCAGCCCATTCAATTCCGGGACAGGGGCCAACGTCCTGACTTTC,CASSPFNSGTGANVLTF
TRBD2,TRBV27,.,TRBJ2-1,TGTGCCAGCAGCCCATCGGGACTAGTTGACCATTTCTTC,CASSPSGLVDHFF
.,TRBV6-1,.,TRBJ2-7,TGTGCCAGCAGTGAGACAACCTACGAGCAGTACTTC,CASSETTYEQYF
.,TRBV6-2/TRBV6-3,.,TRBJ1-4,TGTGCCAGCAGTCGCAGCGGTGAAAAACTGTTTTTT,CASSRSGEKLFF
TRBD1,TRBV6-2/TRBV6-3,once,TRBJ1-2,TGTGCCAGCAGCTCGGGGACAGAGATATTCTACACCTTC,CASSSGTEIFYTF
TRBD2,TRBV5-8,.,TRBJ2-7,TGTGCCAGCAGCCCCTTGGGGACTAGCGGGAGCTCCTACGAGCAGTACTTC,CASSPLGTSGSSYEQYF
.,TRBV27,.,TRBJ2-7,TGTGCCAGCAGTTTGACACAATCAGGGTTCGAGCAGTACTTC,CASSLTQSGFEQYF
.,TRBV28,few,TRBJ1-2,TGTGCCACCTCACTAGTGCTGGGCGCCGGCGATTATGGCTACACCTTC,CATSLVLGAGDYGYTF
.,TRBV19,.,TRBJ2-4,TGTGCCAGTAGTATATGGGAGTCTGGGCCCTCCAAAAACATTCAGTACTTC,CASSIWESGPSKNIQYF
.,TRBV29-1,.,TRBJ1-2,TGCAGCGTTCCGGGTCTTAACTATGGCTACACCTTC,CSVPGLNYGYTF
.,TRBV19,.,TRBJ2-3,TGTGCCAGTAGTATCGGGGGTGCGGATACGCAGTATTTT,CASSIGGADTQYF
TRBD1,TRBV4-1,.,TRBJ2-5,TGCGCCAGCAGCCGGACAGGGGGGGAGACCCAGTACTTC,CASSRTGGETQYF
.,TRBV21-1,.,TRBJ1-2,TGTGCCAGCAGCAAAAGGGCAGGGCCTACGGATGGCTACACCTTC,CASSKRAGPTDGYTF
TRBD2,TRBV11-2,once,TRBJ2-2,TGTGCCAGCAGCTTAGAACTAGCGGGGGGGCGAAGCGGGGAGCTGTTTTTT,CASSLELAGGRSGELFF
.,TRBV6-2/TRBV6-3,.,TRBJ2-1,TGTGCCAGCAGTTACGACAGGTACACAGGGATCGATGAGCAGTTCTTC,CASSYDRYTGIDEQFF
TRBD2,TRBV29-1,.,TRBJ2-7,TGCAGCGTTGAAGGGGACGGACTAGCGCCCTACGAGCAGTACTTC,CSVEGDGLAPYEQYF
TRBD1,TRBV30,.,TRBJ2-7,TGTGCCTGGAGTGCTGGGGGGAGGACAGGGTCCGAGCAGTACTTC,CAWSAGGRTGSEQYF
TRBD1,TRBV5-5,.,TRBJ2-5,TGTGCCAGCAGCCGAGGGGACAGGGGGGTAGGGACCCAGTACTTC,CASSRGDRGVGTQYF
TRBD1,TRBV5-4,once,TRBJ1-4,TGTGCCAGCAGCCCTCCGGGACAGGGGGCGGAAAAACTGTTTTTT,CASSPPGQGAEKLFF
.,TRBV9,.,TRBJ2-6,TGTGCCAGCAGCCTTCAGGGTCTGTCTGGGGCCAACGTCCTGACTTTC,CASSLQGLSGANVLTF
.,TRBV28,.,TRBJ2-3,TGTGCCAGCAGTTCTCCCCCCCAGGGCCTCCGCACAGATACGCAGTATTTT,CASSSPPQGLRTDTQYF
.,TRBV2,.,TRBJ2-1,TGTGCCAGCAGTGTGTATAGCGGAGCTTACAATGAGCAGTTCTTC,CASSVYSGAYNEQFF
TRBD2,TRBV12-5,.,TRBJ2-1,TGTGCTAGTGGTCGGACTAGCGGGGGGGCCATAGCCCCCCTAGATGAGCAGTTCTTC,CASGRTSGGAIAPLDEQFF
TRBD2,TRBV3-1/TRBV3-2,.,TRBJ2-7,TGTGCCAGCAGCCCAGATCCTGGACTAGCGGGAGGGCCGCGATACGAGCAGTACTTC,CASSPDPGLAGGPRYEQYF
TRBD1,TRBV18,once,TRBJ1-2,TGTGCCAGCTCACCAACAGGGGACTTTAACTATGGCTACACCTTC,CASSPTGDFNYGYTF
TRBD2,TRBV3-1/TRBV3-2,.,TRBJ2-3,TGTGCCAGCACGATTAGCGGGAGGGCCGGAGATACGCAGTATTTT,CASTISGRAGDTQYF
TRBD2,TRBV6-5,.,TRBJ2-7,TGTGCCAGCAACCTAGCGGGATCCTACGAGCAGTACTTC,CASNLAGSYEQYF
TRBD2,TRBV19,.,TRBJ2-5,TGTGCCAGTAGTCGCTCGACTAGCGGGAAGGAGACCCAGTACTTC,CASSRSTSGKETQYF
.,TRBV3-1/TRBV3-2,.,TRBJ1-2,TGTGCCAGCAGCGGGAACAGGGTGGGGCGCGGCTACACCTTC,CASSGNRVGRGYTF
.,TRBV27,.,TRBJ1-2,TGTGCCAGTTCGAACTTCTATGGCTACACCTTC,CASSNFYGYTF
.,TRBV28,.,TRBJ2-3,TGTGCCAGCATCAGACGGGGACTTAACACAGATACGCAGTATTTT,CASIRRGLNTDTQYF
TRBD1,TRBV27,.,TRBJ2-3,TGTGCCAGCAGTTATCTGGGACAGGGGGCAGGGACAGATACGCAGTATTTT,CASSYLGQGAGTDTQYF
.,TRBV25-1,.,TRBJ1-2,TGTGCCAGCAGAGACAAAAACTATGGCTACACCTTC,CASRDKNYGYTF
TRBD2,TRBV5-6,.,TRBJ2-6,TGTGCCAGCAGTCGGGGGGTGTCCTCTGGGGCCAACGTCCTGACTTTC,CASSRGVSSGANVLTF
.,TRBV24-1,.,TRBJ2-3,TGTGCCACCAGTGATACTTCTACAGATACGCAGTATTTT,CATSDTSTDTQYF
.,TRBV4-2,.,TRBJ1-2,TGTGCCAGCAGCCAAGACGCCGACAGGAAAGCCACTGGCTACACCTTC,CASSQDADRKATGYTF
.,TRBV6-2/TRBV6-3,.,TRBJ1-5,TGTGCCAGCAGTTACACAGGGAGGGGAAATCAGCCCCAGCATTTT,CASSYTGRGNQPQHF
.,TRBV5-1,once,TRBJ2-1,TGCGCCAGCAGCTTGAATCGGGGTAGCTCCTACAATGAGCAGTTCTTC,CASSLNRGSSYNEQFF
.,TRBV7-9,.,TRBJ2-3,TGTGCCAGCAGCTTAGCGGGGCGGAGCACAGATACGCAGTATTTT,CASSLAGRSTDTQYF
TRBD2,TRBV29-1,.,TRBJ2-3,TGCAGCGTTGGTGGGACTAGCAGCACAGATACGCAGTATTTT,CSVGGTSSTDTQYF
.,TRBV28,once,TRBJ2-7,TGTGCCAGTCGGGGGACTTTCTACGAGCAGTACTTC,CASRGTFYEQYF
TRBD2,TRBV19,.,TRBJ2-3,TGTGCCAGTAGTCTCTCTAGCGGGACAGATACGCAGTATTTT,CASSLSSGTDTQYF
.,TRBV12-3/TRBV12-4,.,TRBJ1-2,TGTGCCAGCAGCCGTCCGGGGAACTATGGCTACACCTTC,CASSRPGNYGYTF
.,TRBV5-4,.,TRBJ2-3,TGTGCCAGCAGAAGAGCTAGCGATCGGAGGCAGTATTTT,CASRRASDRRQYF
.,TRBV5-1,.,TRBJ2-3,TGCGCCAGCAGCCTCGGGGTTGGAAGCGGGAGCACAGATACGCAGTATTTT,CASSLGVGSGSTDTQYF
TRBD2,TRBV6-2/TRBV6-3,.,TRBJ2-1,TGTGCCAGCAGTTACACTAGCGGGAGGGGTGGTATATATGAGCAGTTCTTC,CASSYTSGRGGIYEQFF
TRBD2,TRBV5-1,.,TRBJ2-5,TGCGCCAGCAGCTTGGGACTAGCGGGGGGGAACCAAGAGACCCAGTACTTC,CASSLGLAGGNQETQYF
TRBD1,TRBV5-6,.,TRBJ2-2,TGTGCCAGCAGCGGGGACAGGGGGGCCGGGGAGCTGTTTTTT,CASSGDRGAGELFF
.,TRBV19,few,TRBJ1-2,TGTGCCAGTAGTATAGTCACACAGGTCTCTCGCGGCTACACCTTC,CASSIVTQVSRGYTF
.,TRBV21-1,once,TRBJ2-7,TGTGCCAGCATTGGAACTACCTACGAGCAGTACTTC,CASIGTTYEQYF
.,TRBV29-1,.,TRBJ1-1,TGCAGCGTTGCAGGCAGAATGAACACTGAAGCTTTCTTT,CSVAGRMNTEAFF
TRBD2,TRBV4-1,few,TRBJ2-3,TGCGCCAGCAGCCTCGGGACTATAAGCACAGATACGCAGTATTTT,CASSLGTISTDTQYF